Following are 4 T cell receptor beta chains from one sample sequenced in a study of blood T cell repertoires in COVID-19. TCRdb keeps only in-frame clones here, not all; method: immunoSEQ multiplex PCR. The sample shows over 300,000 clones, around 85% of them seen only once. The sample comprised peripheral blood. These TCRs come from a human donor in a cohort sampled during active COVID-19.

This sequence joins TRBV6-5 and TRBJ1-1, with D possibly TRBD1 on 5 matching bases. Deletions cut 2 bases from V and 1 base from J, with 8 bases between. The CDR3 consists of 14 residues. In germline, CDR1 is MNHEY, CDR2 SVGAGI. The CDR3 DNA is TGTGCCAGCAGTTACGACAGACCGAACACTGAAGCTTTCTTT. This codes for CASSYDRPNTEAFF.

The V call is TRBV7-2, the J call TRBJ1-5; 7 positions agree with TRBD1. Germline loops: CDR1 SGHTA, CDR2 FQGNSA. The CDR3 sequence is 18 residues long. Trimming took 1 base from V and 4 from J; bases not matched to a gene: 13. CDR3 loop: CASSLGPTGRIRNQPQHF. CDR3 coding DNA: TGTGCCAGCAGCTTAGGGCCGACAGGGCGAATTCGAAATCAGCCCCAGCATTTT.

The chain has TRBV6-1 and TRBJ1-2, with TRBD1 as a possible D gene (5 bases). This CDR3 spans 15 amino acids. Germline CDR1 and CDR2: MNHNS and SASEGT. Deletions cut 0 bases from V and 4 bases from J, with 12 bases between. The DNA of the CDR3 is TGTGCCAGCAGTGAAGCGCGACAGTGGATCTATGGCTACACCTTC. It codes for CASSEARQWIYGYTF.

The genes are TRBV27 and TRBJ1-2; the D gene is possibly TRBD1 (6 bases). Trimming removed 3 bases at V and 5 bases at J, with 10 bases between. Germline assignment: CDR1 MNHEY and CDR2 SMNVEV (reference sequence). The CDR3 runs 13 residues. As DNA, the CDR3 is TGTGCCAGCAGTTTGAGGGGGATTTATGGCTACACCTTC. It specifies CASSLRGIYGYTF.